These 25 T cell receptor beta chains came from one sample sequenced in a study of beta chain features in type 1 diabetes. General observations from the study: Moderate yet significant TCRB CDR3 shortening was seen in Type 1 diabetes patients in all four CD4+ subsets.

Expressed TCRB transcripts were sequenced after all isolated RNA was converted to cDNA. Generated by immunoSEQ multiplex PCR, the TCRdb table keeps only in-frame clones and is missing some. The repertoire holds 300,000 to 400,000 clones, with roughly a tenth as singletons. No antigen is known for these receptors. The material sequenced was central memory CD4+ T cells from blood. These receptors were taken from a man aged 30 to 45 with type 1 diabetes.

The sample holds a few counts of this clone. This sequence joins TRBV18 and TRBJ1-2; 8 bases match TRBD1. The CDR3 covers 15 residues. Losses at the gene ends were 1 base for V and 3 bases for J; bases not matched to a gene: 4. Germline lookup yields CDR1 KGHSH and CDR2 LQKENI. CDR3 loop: CASSPQDRVDYGYTF. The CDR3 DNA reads TGTGCCAGCTCACCACAGGACAGGGTGGACTATGGCTACACCTTC.

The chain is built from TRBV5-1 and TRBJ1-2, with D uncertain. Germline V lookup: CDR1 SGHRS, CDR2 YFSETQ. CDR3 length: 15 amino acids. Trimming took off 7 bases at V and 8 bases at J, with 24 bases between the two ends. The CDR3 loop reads CASEVLPGRAGGYTF. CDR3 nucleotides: TGCGCCAGCGAGGTTTTACCAGGCCGGGCCGGAGGCTACACCTTC.

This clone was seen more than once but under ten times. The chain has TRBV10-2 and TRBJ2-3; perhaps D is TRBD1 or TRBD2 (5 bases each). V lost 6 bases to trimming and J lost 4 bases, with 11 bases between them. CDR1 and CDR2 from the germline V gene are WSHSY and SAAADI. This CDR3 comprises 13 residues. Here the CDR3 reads CASRGTSADTQYF. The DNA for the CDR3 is TGCGCCAGCAGAGGGACCTCGGCAGATACGCAGTATTTT.

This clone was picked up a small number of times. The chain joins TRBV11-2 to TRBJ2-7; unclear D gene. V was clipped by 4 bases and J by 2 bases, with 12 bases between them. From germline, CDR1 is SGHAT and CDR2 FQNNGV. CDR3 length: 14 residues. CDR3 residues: CASSSGVSAYEQYF. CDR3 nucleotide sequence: TGTGCCAGCAGCTCGGGCGTGTCGGCCTACGAGCAGTACTTC.

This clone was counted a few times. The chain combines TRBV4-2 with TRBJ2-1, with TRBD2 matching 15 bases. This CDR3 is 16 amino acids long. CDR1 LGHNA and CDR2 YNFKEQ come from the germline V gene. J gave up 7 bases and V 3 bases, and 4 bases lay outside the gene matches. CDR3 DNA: TGTGCCAGCAGCCACGGACTAGCGGGAGGGCAAAATGAGCAGTTCTTC. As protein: CASSHGLAGGQNEQFF.

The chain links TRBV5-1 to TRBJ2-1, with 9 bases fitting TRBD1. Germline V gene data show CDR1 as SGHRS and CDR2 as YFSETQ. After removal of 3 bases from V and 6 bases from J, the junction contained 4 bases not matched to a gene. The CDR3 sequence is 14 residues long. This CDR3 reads CASSSTGQGNEQFF. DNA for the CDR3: TGCGCCAGCAGCTCGACGGGACAGGGCAATGAGCAGTTCTTC.

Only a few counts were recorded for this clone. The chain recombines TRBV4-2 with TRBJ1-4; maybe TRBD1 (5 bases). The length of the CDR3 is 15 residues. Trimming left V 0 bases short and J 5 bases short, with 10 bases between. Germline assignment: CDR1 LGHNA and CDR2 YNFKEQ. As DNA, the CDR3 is TGTGCCAGCAGCCAAGAGGCAGGGTTGAATGAAAAACTGTTTTTT. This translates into CASSQEAGLNEKLFF.

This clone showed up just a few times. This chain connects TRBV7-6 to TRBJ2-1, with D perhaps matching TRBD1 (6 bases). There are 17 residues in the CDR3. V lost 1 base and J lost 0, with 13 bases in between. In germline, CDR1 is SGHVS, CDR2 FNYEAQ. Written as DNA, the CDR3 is TGTGCCAGCAGCTTAGAGGGCGGACAGAACTCCTACAATGAGCAGTTCTTC. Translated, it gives CASSLEGGQNSYNEQFF.

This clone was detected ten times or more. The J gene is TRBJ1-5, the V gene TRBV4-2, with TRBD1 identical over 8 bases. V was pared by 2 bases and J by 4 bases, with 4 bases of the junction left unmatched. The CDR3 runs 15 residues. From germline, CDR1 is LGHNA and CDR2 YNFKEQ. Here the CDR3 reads CASSQSDRVNQPQHF. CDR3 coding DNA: TGTGCCAGCAGCCAATCGGACAGGGTTAATCAGCCCCAGCATTTT.

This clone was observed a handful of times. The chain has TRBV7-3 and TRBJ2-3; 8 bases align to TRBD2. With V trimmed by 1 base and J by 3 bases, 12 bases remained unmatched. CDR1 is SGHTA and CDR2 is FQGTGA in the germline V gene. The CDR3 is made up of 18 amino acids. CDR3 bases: TGTGCCAGCAGCTTAATGGGTGCGGGTAGCGGGAAGACAGATACGCAGTATTTT. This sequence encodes CASSLMGAGSGKTDTQYF.

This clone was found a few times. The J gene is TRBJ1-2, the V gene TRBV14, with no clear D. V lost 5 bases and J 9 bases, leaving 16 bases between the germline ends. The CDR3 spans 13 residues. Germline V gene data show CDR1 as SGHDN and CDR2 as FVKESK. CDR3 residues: CASSLRTDYSYTF. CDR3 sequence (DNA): TGTGCCAGCAGCTTAAGGACTGATTATAGCTACACCTTC.

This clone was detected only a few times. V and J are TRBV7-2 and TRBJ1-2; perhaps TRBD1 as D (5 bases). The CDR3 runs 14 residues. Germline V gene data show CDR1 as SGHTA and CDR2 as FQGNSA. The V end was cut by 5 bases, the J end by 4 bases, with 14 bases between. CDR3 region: CASSVTRDAYGYTF. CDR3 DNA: TGTGCCAGCAGCGTTACCCGGGACGCCTATGGCTACACCTTC.

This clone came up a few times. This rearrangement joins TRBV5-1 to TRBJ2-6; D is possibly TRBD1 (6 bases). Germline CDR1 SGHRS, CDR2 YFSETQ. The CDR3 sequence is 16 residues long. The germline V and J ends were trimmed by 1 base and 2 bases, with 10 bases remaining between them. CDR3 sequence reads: CASSLTGNTGANVLTF. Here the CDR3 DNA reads TGCGCCAGCAGCTTGACAGGGAACACTGGGGCCAACGTCCTGACTTTC.

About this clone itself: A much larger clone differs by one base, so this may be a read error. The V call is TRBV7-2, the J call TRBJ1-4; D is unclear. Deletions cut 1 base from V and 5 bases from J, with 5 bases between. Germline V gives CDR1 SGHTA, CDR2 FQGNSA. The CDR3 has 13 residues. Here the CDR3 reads CASSLGGNEKLFF. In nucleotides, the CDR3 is TGTGCCAGCAGCTTAGGAGGGAATGAAAAACTGTTTTTT.

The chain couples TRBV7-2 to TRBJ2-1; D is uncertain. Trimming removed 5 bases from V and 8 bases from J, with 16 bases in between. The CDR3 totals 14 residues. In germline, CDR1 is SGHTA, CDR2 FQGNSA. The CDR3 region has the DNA TGTGCCAGCAGCCCGCGACTGAATTCAGATGAGCAGTTCTTC. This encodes CASSPRLNSDEQFF.

The chain's CDR3 is CASSPGAWGHQPQHF. The CDR3 coding sequence is TGTGCCAGCAGCCCAGGGGCGTGGGGCCATCAGCCCCAGCATTTT. The chain couples TRBV7-2 to TRBJ1-5; weak D call: TRBD1 (6 bases). V was trimmed by 5 bases and J by 5 bases, leaving 16 bases between them. CDR1 is SGHTA, CDR2 FQGNSA, per germline. The length of the CDR3 is 15 residues.

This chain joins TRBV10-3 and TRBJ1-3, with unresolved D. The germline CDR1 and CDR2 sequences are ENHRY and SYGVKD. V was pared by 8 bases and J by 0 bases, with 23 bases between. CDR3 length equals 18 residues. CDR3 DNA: TGTGCCATCGGGAAGATGTTAGGCGGTAGCCTCTCTGGAAACACCATATATTTT. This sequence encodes CAIGKMLGGSLSGNTIYF.

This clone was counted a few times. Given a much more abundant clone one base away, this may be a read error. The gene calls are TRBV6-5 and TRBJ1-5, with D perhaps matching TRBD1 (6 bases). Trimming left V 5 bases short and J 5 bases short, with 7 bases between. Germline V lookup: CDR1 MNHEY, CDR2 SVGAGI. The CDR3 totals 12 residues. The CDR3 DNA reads TGTGCCAGCAGTCAGGGGTATCAGCCCCAGCATTTT. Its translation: CASSQGYQPQHF.

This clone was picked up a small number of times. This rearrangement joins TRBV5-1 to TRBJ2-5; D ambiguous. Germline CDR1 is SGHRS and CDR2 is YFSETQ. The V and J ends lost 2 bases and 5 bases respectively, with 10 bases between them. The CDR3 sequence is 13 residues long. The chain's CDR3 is CASSLGGRETQYF. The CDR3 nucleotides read TGCGCCAGCAGCTTAGGTGGACGGGAGACCCAGTACTTC.

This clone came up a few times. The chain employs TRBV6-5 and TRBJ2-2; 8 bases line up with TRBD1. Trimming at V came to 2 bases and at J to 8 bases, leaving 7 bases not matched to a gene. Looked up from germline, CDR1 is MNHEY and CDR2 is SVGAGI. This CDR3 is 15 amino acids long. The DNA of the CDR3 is TGTGCCAGCAGTTACCGGTCCGACAGGGGTGGGGAGCTGTTTTTT. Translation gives CASSYRSDRGGELFF.

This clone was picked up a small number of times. CDR3 DNA: TGTGCCAGCAGCTTAGAGAGCAACACCATATATTTT. Amino acids: CASSLESNTIYF. The V call is TRBV7-9, the J call TRBJ1-3; D gene uncertain. CDR3 size: 12 residues. V lost 1 base and J lost 7, with 5 bases in between. Germline V gene lookup returns CDR1 SEHNR and CDR2 FQNEAQ (reference sequence).

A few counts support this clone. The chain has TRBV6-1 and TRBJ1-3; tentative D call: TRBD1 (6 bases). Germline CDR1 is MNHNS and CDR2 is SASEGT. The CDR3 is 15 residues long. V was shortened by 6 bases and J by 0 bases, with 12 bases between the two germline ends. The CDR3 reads CASSPDRYSGNTIYF. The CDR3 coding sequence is TGTGCCAGCAGCCCCGACAGGTACTCTGGAAACACCATATATTTT.

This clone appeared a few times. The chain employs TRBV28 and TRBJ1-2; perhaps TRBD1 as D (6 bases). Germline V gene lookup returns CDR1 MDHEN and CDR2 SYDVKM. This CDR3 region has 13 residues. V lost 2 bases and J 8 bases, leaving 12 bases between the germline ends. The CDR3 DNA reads TGTGCCAGCAGTTTACGGGGCAGGGGCGGCTACACCTTC. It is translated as CASSLRGRGGYTF.

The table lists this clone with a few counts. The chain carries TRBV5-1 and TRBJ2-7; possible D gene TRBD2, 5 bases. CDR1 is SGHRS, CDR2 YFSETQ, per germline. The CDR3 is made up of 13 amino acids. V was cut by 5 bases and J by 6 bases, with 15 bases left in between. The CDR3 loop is CASRTEAPGEQYF. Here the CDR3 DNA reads TGCGCCAGCAGGACGGAGGCCCCGGGCGAGCAGTACTTC.

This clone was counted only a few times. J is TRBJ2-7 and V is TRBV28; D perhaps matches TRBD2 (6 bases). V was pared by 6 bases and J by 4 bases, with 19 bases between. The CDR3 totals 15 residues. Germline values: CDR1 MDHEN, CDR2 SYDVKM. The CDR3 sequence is CASSAQSSGSYEQYF. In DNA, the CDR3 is TGTGCCAGCAGCGCCCAGAGTAGCGGATCTTACGAGCAGTACTTC.